Presented here are 11 T cell receptor beta chains from one specimen sequenced in a study of cytomegalovirus exposure and HLA in healthy donors. The data were produced by immunoSEQ multiplex PCR, yet TCRdb's version contains in-frame clones alone and is incomplete. The data show under 250,000 clones, about nine tenths seen once. The sequenced material came from PBMCs. The source is a woman aged 18-30 years in good health and CMV-seropositive.

About this clone itself: Germline and junction disagree at one end, which may indicate a read error. This chain uses TRBV29-1 with TRBJ1-3; the D gene is possibly TRBD1 (5 bases). Per germline, CDR1 SQVTM and CDR2 ANQGSEA. The CDR3 sequence is 16 residues long. CDR3 residues: CSVEVWDFYSGNTIYF. Written as DNA, the CDR3 is TGCAGCGTGGAAGTTTGGGACTTCTACTCTGGAAACACCATATATTTT.

The chain is built from TRBV7-2 and TRBJ2-3; 12 bases are shared with TRBD2. Losses at the gene ends were 6 bases for V and 4 bases for J; bases not matched to a gene: 5. Germline-derived CDR1 and CDR2 are SGHTA and FQGNSA. The CDR3 is 15 amino acids. CDR3 protein: CASRLTSGSSDTQYF. The CDR3 DNA reads as TGTGCCAGCAGATTGACTAGCGGGAGCTCAGATACGCAGTATTTT.

J is TRBJ1-1 and V is TRBV12-5; D remains unclear. V was cut by 6 bases and J by 6 bases, with 14 bases left in between. Looked up from germline, CDR1 is LGHNT and CDR2 is FRNRAP. The CDR3 extends over 13 amino acids. CDR3 DNA: TGTGCTAGTGGAGTGGGCAGTCACCCTGAAGCTTTCTTT. Its protein is CASGVGSHPEAFF.

The V call is TRBV19, the J call TRBJ2-7; D is possibly TRBD1 (6 bases). The V end lost 5 bases, the J end lost 8 bases, and 19 bases lay between the germline ends. Germline V gene lookup returns CDR1 LNHDA and CDR2 SQIVND (reference sequence). The CDR3 covers 14 residues. The CDR3 loop reads CASSLQGTVVQQYF. The CDR3 bases are TGTGCCAGTAGTTTACAGGGTACGGTGGTGCAGCAGTACTTC.

This chain uses TRBV4-2 with TRBJ2-2; D is possibly TRBD2 (6 bases). CDR1 and CDR2 from the germline V gene are LGHNA and YNFKEQ. Between the trimmed V and J ends, which lost 3 bases and 4 bases, there was a span of 15 bases. The CDR3 is 16 amino acids. CDR3 DNA sequence: TGTGCCAGCAGCCAGGGTAGCGGCTCAGGCACCGGGGAGCTGTTTTTT. Its protein is CASSQGSGSGTGELFF.

This clone was seen only once. The rearrangement links TRBV7-9 to TRBJ1-1; 7 bases are a match to TRBD1. In germline, CDR1 is SEHNR, CDR2 FQNEAQ (reference sequence). V lost 5 bases to trimming and J lost 7 bases; unmatched junction nucleotides: 10. The CDR3 contains 14 residues. CDR3 DNA: TGTGCCAGCAGCACCCTGACAGGGTTCAGTGAAGCTTTCTTT. It encodes CASSTLTGFSEAFF.

This clone was counted a few times. The V and J genes are TRBV28 and TRBJ1-5; 8 bases agree with TRBD1. CDR3 length: 18 amino acids. Germline trimming cut 4 bases from V and 3 bases from J; bases unmatched to any gene: 14. The germline CDR1 and CDR2 sequences are MDHEN and SYDVKM. DNA for the CDR3: TGTGCCAGCAGTTCCCCACAGGGCGGGACAGGCCTCAATCAGCCCCAGCATTTT. This sequence encodes CASSSPQGGTGLNQPQHF.

The gene calls are TRBV4-1 and TRBJ1-2; no definite D call. Germline V gene sequence: CDR1 MGHRA, CDR2 YSYEKL. Between the trimmed V and J ends, which lost 2 bases and 8 bases, there was a span of 18 bases. This CDR3 is built from 15 residues. The CDR3 protein is CASSQSQSGYLGYTF. For the CDR3, the DNA is TGCGCCAGCAGCCAATCCCAAAGCGGATATCTGGGCTACACCTTC.

The table lists this clone with a count of one. The CDR3 is CASSSRTGGDQPQHF. CDR3 nucleotides: TGTGCCAGCAGTTCACGGACAGGGGGGGATCAGCCCCAGCATTTT. This chain joins TRBV28 and TRBJ1-5; 10 positions match TRBD1. After removal of 4 bases from V and 5 bases from J, the junction contained 5 bases not matched to a gene. Germline CDR1 is MDHEN and CDR2 is SYDVKM. The CDR3 has 15 residues.

This clone appeared a single time. V usage is TRBV28 and J usage is TRBJ2-1; 9 nucleotides line up with TRBD2. The CDR3 has 15 residues. V lost 2 bases, J lost 2 bases, and 1 base stayed unmatched. Germline-derived CDR1 and CDR2 are MDHEN and SYDVKM. CDR3 sequence: CASSLGLAPYNEQFF. CDR3 bases: TGTGCCAGCAGTTTAGGACTAGCGCCCTACAATGAGCAGTTCTTC.

The chain recombines TRBV27 with TRBJ2-7; 9 bases line up with TRBD1. V shed 5 bases and J 2 bases; nucleotides not matched to a gene: 4. CDR1 is MNHEY, CDR2 SMNVEV, per germline (reference sequence). CDR3 length: 14 amino acids. CDR3 nucleotides: TGTGCCAGCAGTCGGACAGGGGACGCCTACGAGCAGTACTTC. Protein: CASSRTGDAYEQYF.